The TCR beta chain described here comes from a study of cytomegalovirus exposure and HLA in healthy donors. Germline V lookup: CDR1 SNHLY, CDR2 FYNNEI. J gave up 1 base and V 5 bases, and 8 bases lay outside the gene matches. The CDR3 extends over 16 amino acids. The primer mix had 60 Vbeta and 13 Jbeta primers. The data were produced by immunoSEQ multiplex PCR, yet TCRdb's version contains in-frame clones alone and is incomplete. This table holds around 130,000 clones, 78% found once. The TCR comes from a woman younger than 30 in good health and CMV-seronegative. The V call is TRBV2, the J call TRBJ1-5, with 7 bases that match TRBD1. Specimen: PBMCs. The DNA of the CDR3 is TGTGCCAGCAGTCGACAGGGTTTTGAGAGCAATCAGCCCCAGCATTTT. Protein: CASSRQGFESNQPQHF.